This entry is about one TCR beta chain. At one end the junction does not follow the germline gene, possibly because of a read error. This sample is drawn from a study of shared clonotypes between healthy human individuals. The CDR3 is 10 amino acids. Germline V gene sequence: CDR1 GTSNPN, CDR2 SVGIG (reference sequence). Libraries were prepared by immunoSEQ multiplex PCR; TCRdb keeps only in-frame clonotypes and omits some of them. The table has around 2,000,000 clones, about 93% seen once. Naive CD8 populations comprised CD45RO-negative cells positively selected for CCR7, excluding terminally differentiated effector memory CD45RA+ cells.

The chain has TRBV30 and TRBJ2-4, with 10 bases aligning to TRBD1. The sequenced sample was naive CD8+ T cells from PBMCs. The receptor was isolated from a man between 18 and 29 years old in good health. Some clones in this sample may be carry-over from other donors' samples. The DNA of the CDR3 is TGTGCCTGGATCCCGGGACAGGGGTATTTC. It codes for CAWIPGQGYF.